The rows below give T cell receptor beta chains drawn from one sample of a study of cytomegalovirus exposure and HLA in healthy donors. Profiling relied on immunoSEQ multiplex PCR, and the TCRdb table lists in-frame clones only, not all of them. The table lists under 200,000 clones. The sequencing input was PBMCs. The receptors originated from a man between 25 and 39 years old in good health and CMV-seronegative. Each CDR3 is given with its conserved first and last residue. A D gene is named only where the DNA matches it firmly.

TRBJ2-1 | TRBV7-3 | TRBD2 | CASSKQGGRAINEQFF | TGTGCCAGCAGCAAGCAAGGCGGGAGGGCCATCAATGAGCAGTTCTTC
TRBJ1-1 | TRBV9 | TRBD1 | CASSGDRGLGTEAFF | TGTGCCAGCAGCGGAGACAGGGGGCTAGGCACTGAAGCTTTCTTT
TRBJ1-3 | TRBV7-9 | TRBD1 | CASSFGDRGYENTIYF | TGTGCCAGCAGCTTTGGGGACAGGGGCTACGAAAACACCATATATTTT
TRBJ2-7 | TRBV30 | TRBD1 | CAWSTGTGGQEGEQYF | TGTGCCTGGAGCACCGGGACAGGGGGTCAGGAGGGGGAGCAGTACTTC
TRBJ1-2 | TRBV5-6 | TRBD1 | CASTPGQGFYGGYTF | TGTGCCAGCACCCCGGGACAGGGGTTTTACGGTGGCTACACCTTC
TRBJ1-1 | TRBV6-6 | TRBD1 | CASDREDMNTEAFF | TGTGCCAGCGACAGGGAAGATATGAACACTGAAGCTTTTTTT
TRBJ2-5 | TRBV10-2 | - | CASSEPGGETQYF | TGCGCCAGCAGTGAACCAGGGGGGGAGACCCAGTACTTC
TRBJ2-1 | TRBV9 | - | CASSVASGGGIYNEQFF | TGTGCCAGCAGCGTAGCTAGTGGCGGGGGCATCTACAATGAGCAGTTCTTC
TRBJ1-5 | TRBV30 | TRBD1 | CASGQGNQPQHF | TGTGCCTCCGGACAGGGCAATCAGCCCCAGCATTTT
TRBJ2-7 | TRBV7-8 | TRBD1 | CASSPLVPGGISNYEQYF | TGTGCCAGCAGCCCCCTAGTCCCAGGGGGCATTAGCAACTACGAGCAGTACTTC
TRBJ1-2 | TRBV21-1 | - | CASSTSGTESNYGYTF | TGTGCCAGCAGCACTTCCGGGACAGAGTCTAACTATGGCTACACCTTC
TRBJ2-7 | TRBV10-2 | - | CASSESRTRTGRGELYEQYF | TGCGCCAGCAGTGAGTCCCGGACTAGAACAGGGAGAGGGGAGCTCTACGAGCAGTACTTC
TRBJ1-4 | TRBV30 | TRBD1 | CAWSFQTGGGKLFF | TGTGCCTGGAGCTTTCAGACAGGGGGAGGAAAACTGTTTTTT
TRBJ2-2 | TRBV11-3 | - | CASSLNTGELFF | TGTGCCAGCAGCCTTAACACCGGGGAGCTGTTTTTT
TRBJ1-2 | TRBV4-3 | TRBD1 | CASSQEMTGGNYGYTF | TGCGCCAGCAGCCAAGAAATGACAGGGGGGAACTATGGCTACACCTTC
TRBJ1-1 | TRBV19 | - | CASSLGGTLTEAFF | TGTGCCAGTTCCCTGGGGGGGACTCTCACTGAAGCTTTCTTT
TRBJ1-5 | TRBV4-1 | - | CASSQDRRVQPQHF | TGCGCCAGCAGCCAAGATCGGAGGGTTCAGCCCCAGCATTTT
TRBJ1-5 | TRBV18 | TRBD1 | CASSTTGGAGQPQHF | TGTGCCAGCTCCACGACAGGGGGGGCAGGGCAGCCCCAGCATTTT
TRBJ2-1 | TRBV6-4 | TRBD2 | CASSQFLAGASEQFF | TGTGCCAGCAGTCAATTTCTAGCGGGGGCTAGTGAGCAGTTCTTC
TRBJ2-7 | TRBV6-5 | - | CASRRVRGSYEQYF | TGTGCCAGTCGACGGGTAAGAGGGTCCTACGAGCAGTACTTC
TRBJ2-5 | TRBV15 | TRBD1 | CATSSGQDDIEQYF | TGTGCCACCAGCAGTGGACAGGATGATATAGAGCAGTACTTC
TRBJ2-2 | TRBV7-8 | - | CASSLQLNGAGELFF | TGTGCCAGCAGCTTACAATTGAACGGGGCCGGGGAGCTGTTTTTT
TRBJ1-5 | TRBV5-1 | - | CASSLGGSLDQPQHF | TGCGCCAGCAGTTTGGGGGGCAGTCTGGATCAGCCCCAGCATTTT
TRBJ1-1 | TRBV10-3 | TRBD1 | CATQGARNTEAFF | TGTGCCACCCAGGGGGCAAGGAACACTGAAGCTTTCTTT
TRBJ2-7 | TRBV2 | - | CASSLYEQYF | TGTGCCAGCAGCCTCTACGAGCAGTACTTC
TRBJ2-1 | TRBV6-1 | - | CASSEVGLIYNEQFF | TGTGCCAGCAGTGAAGTGGGGCTGATTTACAATGAGCAGTTCTTC
TRBJ2-2 | TRBV30 | TRBD2 | CAWRGGLAALRGTGELFF | TGTGCCTGGAGGGGGGGACTAGCGGCCCTGAGGGGAACCGGGGAGCTGTTTTTT
TRBJ2-3 | TRBV5-6 | - | CASSFFRQNTDTQYF | TGTGCCAGCAGCTTTTTCCGCCAGAACACAGATACGCAGTATTTT
TRBJ2-3 | TRBV2 | - | CASSSNPGNTDTQYF | TGTGCCAGCAGTAGCAATCCGGGGAACACGGATACGCAGTATTTT
TRBJ1-2 | TRBV11-3 | TRBD1 | CASSLGQGTGDGYTF | TGTGCCAGCAGCTTAGGCCAAGGGACAGGTGATGGCTACACCTTC
TRBJ2-7 | TRBV19 | TRBD1 | CASSIVGTGLYEQYF | TGTGCCAGTAGTATAGTTGGGACAGGGTTATACGAGCAGTACTTC
TRBJ2-5 | TRBV15 | TRBD1 | CATSRKTGGVETQYF | TGTGCCACCAGCAGGAAGACAGGGGGCGTAGAGACCCAGTACTTC
TRBJ2-1 | TRBV11-2 | TRBD2 | CATLKASGIYNEQFF | TGTGCCACGCTAAAGGCTAGCGGGATCTACAATGAGCAGTTCTTC
TRBJ1-5 | TRBV28 | - | CASSRGEGVNQPQHF | TGTGCCAGCAGTCGGGGGGAGGGTGTGAATCAGCCCCAGCATTTT
TRBJ2-5 | TRBV2 | TRBD2 | CASRDKTSWYQETQYF | TGTGCCAGCAGGGACAAGACTAGCTGGTACCAAGAGACCCAGTACTTC
TRBJ2-7 | TRBV5-8 | TRBD1 | CASSLDGTGAYYEQYF | TGTGCCAGCAGCTTGGACGGGACAGGGGCTTACTACGAGCAGTACTTC
TRBJ1-3 | TRBV28 | TRBD1 | CASGGQGAWDTIYF | TGTGCCAGTGGCGGACAGGGGGCCTGGGACACCATATATTTT
TRBJ1-4 | TRBV4-3 | - | CASSQAGAPTNEKLFF | TGCGCCAGCAGCCAGGCAGGGGCTCCAACTAATGAAAAACTGTTTTTT
TRBJ2-7 | TRBV5-5 | - | CASSFGQGSSYEQYF | TGTGCCAGCAGCTTCGGCCAGGGGAGCTCCTACGAGCAGTACTTC
TRBJ2-1 | TRBV27 | TRBD1 | CASSLFGTGEFF | TGTGCCAGCAGTCTCTTTGGGACAGGGGAGTTCTTC
TRBJ2-1 | TRBV7-9 | TRBD1 | CASSWTGTGGLNEQFF | TGTGCCAGCAGCTGGACGGGGACAGGGGGCTTGAATGAGCAGTTCTTC
TRBJ2-2 | TRBV4-2 | TRBD2 | CASSQAPRLAGYTGELFF | TGTGCCAGCAGCCAAGCCCCCCGCCTAGCGGGTTACACCGGGGAGCTGTTTTTT
TRBJ1-1 | TRBV7-2 | - | CASSFPQPGNTEAFF | TGTGCCAGCAGCTTCCCCCAGCCGGGGAACACTGAAGCTTTCTTT
TRBJ1-4 | TRBV28 | - | CASSLTQGGPTSF | TGTGCCAGCAGTCTTACCCAGGGAGGGCCGACCTCTTTT
TRBJ2-6 | TRBV5-1 | - | CASNHSPGANVLTF | TGCGCCAGCAATCATTCCCCTGGGGCCAACGTCCTGACTTTC
TRBJ1-1 | TRBV10-3 | - | CAISELDILNTEAFF | TGTGCCATCAGTGAGCTGGACATATTGAACACTGAAGCTTTCTTT
TRBJ2-5 | TRBV5-4 | TRBD2 | CASSLGGLAEETQYF | TGTGCCAGCAGCTTGGGGGGACTAGCGGAAGAGACCCAGTACTTC
TRBJ2-4 | TRBV27 | TRBD1 | CASSLSWDRREVLAKNIQYF | TGTGCCAGCAGTTTATCTTGGGACAGGAGAGAAGTTCTAGCCAAAAACATTCAGTACTTC
TRBJ2-7 | TRBV5-4 | TRBD2 | CASSPLTSGPSYEQYF | TGTGCCAGCAGCCCACTAACTAGCGGCCCCTCCTACGAGCAGTACTTC
TRBJ2-7 | TRBV9 | TRBD2 | CASSVGSRGGEQYF | TGTGCCAGCAGCGTAGGTAGTCGGGGGGGGGAGCAGTACTTC
TRBJ2-7 | TRBV5-4 | TRBD2 | CASSPLTSGPSYEQYF | TGTGCCAGCAGCCCACTAACTAGCGGCCCCTCCTACGAGCAGTACTTC
TRBJ1-5 | TRBV28 | - | CASKRGGSNQPQHF | TGTGCCAGCAAGCGGGGCGGTAGCAATCAGCCCCAGCATTTT
TRBJ1-2 | TRBV7-2 | TRBD1 | CASSLAPGGYGYTF | TGTGCCAGCAGCTTAGCGCCAGGGGGCTATGGCTACACCTTC
TRBJ2-2 | TRBV5-1 | TRBD1 | CASSFGTGGTGELFF | TGCGCCAGTTCTTTCGGGACAGGGGGCACCGGGGAGCTGTTTTTT